The rows below give T cell receptor beta chains drawn from one sample of a study of beta chain features in type 1 diabetes. This table comes from immunoSEQ multiplex PCR, and its TCRdb copy is limited to in-frame clones, with some not included. The sample records 120,000 to 150,000 clones, 6.9% being singletons. Input material: central memory CD4+ T cells from blood. The receptor source for this set is a woman aged 25 to 39 in good health. Each CDR3 is given with its conserved first and last residue. Size values are once, few and many counts, or a class for expanded clones, and some rows have none.

v_call,clone_size,j_call,cdr3_aa
TRBV6-1,few,TRBJ1-1,CASKRSGTEAFF
TRBV7-2,-,TRBJ2-1,CASSKGQGSYNEQFF
TRBV15,many,TRBJ2-7,CATSRDRRASSSYEQYF
TRBV6-1,few,TRBJ2-5,CASSGTSGRGEQYF
TRBV15,few,TRBJ2-5,CATSRDFTSGRGGETQYF
TRBV7-2,few,TRBJ2-7,CASSLAGRGLAGVPYEQYF
TRBV5-4,few,TRBJ2-7,CASSPPTGGFHEQYF
TRBV9,few,TRBJ2-7,CASSKDGRGDEQYF
TRBV19,-,TRBJ2-1,CASRRGRSYNEQFF
TRBV18,-,TRBJ2-7,CASSPRGSSSYEQYF
TRBV5-1,-,TRBJ2-3,CASSAPTSDTQYF
TRBV7-2,-,TRBJ2-3,CASSFKSRLTQNTQYF
TRBV28,-,TRBJ2-1,CASRRSGKGNEQFF
TRBV5-4,-,TRBJ1-1,CASSSAGQVNTEAFF
TRBV7-9,-,TRBJ2-5,CASSDRDRGLKETQYF
TRBV29-1,many,TRBJ2-1,CSETGLAGGSEQFF
TRBV20-1,few,TRBJ2-7,CSATNYEQYF
TRBV7-2,-,TRBJ1-1,CASSPDIAGPGSNTEAFF